A single sample gave rise to the 2 T cell receptor beta chains below, sequenced in a study of beta chain features in type 1 diabetes. Broader study findings: In all four CD4+ subsets, TCRB CDR3 length was significantly, moderately reduced in type 1 diabetes.

Which antigens these TCRs recognize remains unknown. Expressed TCRB transcripts got sequenced, as all isolated RNA was reverse transcribed. The protocol was immunoSEQ multiplex PCR, while the TCRdb copy is restricted to in-frame clones and leaves out a portion. The data hold around 100,000 clones, with roughly 28% observed a single time. Sequencing used central memory CD4+ T cells from blood. The receptors here all came from a young woman with type 1 diabetes.

This clone appeared a few times. V usage is TRBV6-6 and J usage is TRBJ2-1; 13 bases agree with TRBD2. The CDR3 is made up of 16 amino acids. The V and J ends lost 5 bases and 6 bases, in that order; junction bases with no gene match: 7. CDR1 and CDR2 from the germline V gene are MNHNY and SVGAGI (reference sequence). The CDR3 nucleotides read TGTGCCAGCAGTCCACTAGCGGGAGGGCCAGGCAATGAGCAGTTCTTC. This translates into CASSPLAGGPGNEQFF.

The CDR3 region has the DNA TGTGCCAGCAGCCTCAGGACAGGGCTGGGCGGGGAGCTGTTTTTT. This sequence encodes CASSLRTGLGGELFF. This sequence joins TRBV7-3 and TRBJ2-2; 8 nucleotides agree with TRBD1. With V trimmed by 5 bases and J by 7 bases, 9 bases remained unmatched. CDR3 length: 15 amino acids. Germline loops: CDR1 SGHTA, CDR2 FQGTGA.